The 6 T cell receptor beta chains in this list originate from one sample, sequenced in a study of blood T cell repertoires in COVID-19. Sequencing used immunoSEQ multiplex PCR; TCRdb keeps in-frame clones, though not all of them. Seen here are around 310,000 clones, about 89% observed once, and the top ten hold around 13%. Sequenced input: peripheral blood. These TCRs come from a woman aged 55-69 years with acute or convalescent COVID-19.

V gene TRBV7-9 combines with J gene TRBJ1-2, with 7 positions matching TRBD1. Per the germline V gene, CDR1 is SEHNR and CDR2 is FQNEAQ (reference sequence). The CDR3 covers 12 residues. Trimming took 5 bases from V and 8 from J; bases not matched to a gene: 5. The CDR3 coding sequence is TGTGCCAGCAGCCTCGACAGGGCGGGCTACACCTTC. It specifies CASSLDRAGYTF.

CDR3 sequence: CASSQGVTGRTGQPQHF. CDR3 DNA sequence: TGCGCCAGCAGCCAAGGGGTGACAGGGCGTACTGGTCAGCCCCAGCATTTT. The rearrangement links TRBV4-3 to TRBJ1-5; TRBD1 matches at 7 bases. V lost 1 base, J lost 6 bases, and 12 bases stayed unmatched. Germline V gene sequence: CDR1 LGHNA, CDR2 YSLEER. The CDR3 totals 17 residues.

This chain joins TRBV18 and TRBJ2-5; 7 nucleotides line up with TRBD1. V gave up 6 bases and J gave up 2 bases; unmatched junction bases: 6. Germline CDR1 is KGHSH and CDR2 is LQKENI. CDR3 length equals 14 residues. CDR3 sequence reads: CASSMTGRQETQYF. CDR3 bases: TGTGCCAGCTCTATGACAGGGCGACAAGAGACCCAGTACTTC.

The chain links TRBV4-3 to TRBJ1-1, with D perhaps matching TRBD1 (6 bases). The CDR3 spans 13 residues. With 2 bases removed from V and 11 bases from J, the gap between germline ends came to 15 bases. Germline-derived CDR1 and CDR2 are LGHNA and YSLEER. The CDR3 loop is CASSQLGDRWAFF. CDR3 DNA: TGCGCCAGCAGCCAACTGGGAGACAGGTGGGCTTTCTTT.

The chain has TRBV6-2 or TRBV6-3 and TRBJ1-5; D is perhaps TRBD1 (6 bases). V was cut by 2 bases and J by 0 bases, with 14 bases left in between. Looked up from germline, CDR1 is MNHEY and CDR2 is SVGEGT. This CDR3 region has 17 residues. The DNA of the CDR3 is TGTGCCAGCAGTTACGGATGGGGGCGGTCTAGCAATCAGCCCCAGCATTTT. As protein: CASSYGWGRSSNQPQHF.

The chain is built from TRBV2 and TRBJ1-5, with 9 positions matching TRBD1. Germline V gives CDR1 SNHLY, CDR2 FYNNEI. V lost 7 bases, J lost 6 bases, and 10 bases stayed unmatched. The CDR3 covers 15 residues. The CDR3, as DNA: TGTGCCAGCACTCTTACAGGGGGCGGCATTCAGCCCCAGCATTTT. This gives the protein CASTLTGGGIQPQHF.